These T cell receptor beta chains were read from a single sample in a study of cytomegalovirus exposure and HLA in healthy donors. TCRdb's table, derived via immunoSEQ multiplex PCR, lists solely in-frame clones and lacks some. The sample contains over 75,000 clones, approximately 80% of which appear only once. The sample consisted of PBMCs. These receptors came from a woman aged 55-70 years in good health and CMV-seronegative. Both conserved end residues are part of each CDR3.

V,CDR3
TRBV28,CASRTGDAEAFF
TRBV9,CASSVGLAGIEQFF
TRBV10-3,CAISESSRDEQYF
TRBV5-1,CASSLRGGDTEAFF
TRBV9,CASSPLAGGTGELFF
TRBV6-1,CASGQTSASYEQYF
TRBV6-5,CASSLGAGRFTEAFF
TRBV12-2,CASRLGRDRDRDEKLFF
TRBV4-1,CASSQPDRGQRSRGELFF
TRBV27,CASSLSGIAGSSYNEQFF
TRBV28,CASQTGGDYGYTF
TRBV5-4,CASSLRSGGETQYF
TRBV10-3,CAISGRDTGELFF
TRBV7-2,CASSSDSGTGELFF
TRBV18,CASSPPSLRLGYTF
TRBV5-6,CASSLRDREGYGYTF
TRBV6-5,CASSYLLGQGAHEQYF
TRBV6-5,CASGEDSYEQYF
TRBV5-8,CASSFPGQGHREQYF
TRBV25-1,CASSEWGRGTYEQYF
TRBV4-3,CASSQSLGPRGYGYTF
TRBV19,CASSLRAESGGTEAFF
TRBV7-8,CASSLAGGDNQPQHF
TRBV5-6,CASSSLNTGELFF
TRBV7-2,CASSRMGGRGTGELFF
TRBV5-1,CASSWGTSGIYTDTQYF
TRBV29-1,CSVEEAGGNEKLFF
TRBV11-2,CASSPDRGPGYTF
TRBV28,CASTLGRTGRAEQYF
TRBV4-3,CASSQVYSPGANVLTF
TRBV7-2,CASSLDSAYNEKLFF
TRBV7-9,CASSLFGGGDDEKLFF
TRBV27,CAGPTGTNYGYTF
TRBV18,CASSPLGGNQPQHF
TRBV27,CASSFERQGRGGCTF
TRBV13,CASSFPGRAGIQYF
TRBV6-5,CASSPASGRPYF
TRBV7-9,CASSLDSQQPQHF
TRBV7-2,CASSLTPGDTEAFF
TRBV28,CASSRRGPDTQYF
TRBV5-6,CASSSGQGAYEQYF
TRBV5-4,CASSLDRGGTDTQYF